This paragraph covers one T cell receptor (beta chain) sequence. This specimen comes from a study of T cell changes during pregnancy in multiple sclerosis. Clones were sequenced by immunoSEQ multiplex PCR, and TCRdb holds only the in-frame ones, with some missing. The repertoire holds over 50,000 clones, with approximately 91% as singletons. V lost 1 base and J 0 bases, leaving 11 bases between the germline ends. This CDR3 has 15 residues. The germline gives CDR1 SGHRS, CDR2 YFSETQ. This sample comprised peripheral blood, obtained in the first trimester of pregnancy. The chain links TRBV5-1 to TRBJ2-7; D call uncertain. This sequence originates from a female donor with multiple sclerosis, enrolled in a pregnancy study. For the CDR3, the DNA is TGCGCCAGCAGCTTGCTAAGCTACCGCTCCTACGAGCAGTACTTC. It codes for CASSLLSYRSYEQYF. Combining the CDR3 with reference TRBV5-1 and TRBJ2-7 gives the whole variable domain KAGVTQTPRYLIKTRGQQVTLSCSPISGHRSVSWYQQTPGQGLQFLFEYFSETQRNKGNFPGRFSGRQFSNSRSEMNVSTLELGDSALYLCASSLLSYRSYEQYFGPGTRLTVT.